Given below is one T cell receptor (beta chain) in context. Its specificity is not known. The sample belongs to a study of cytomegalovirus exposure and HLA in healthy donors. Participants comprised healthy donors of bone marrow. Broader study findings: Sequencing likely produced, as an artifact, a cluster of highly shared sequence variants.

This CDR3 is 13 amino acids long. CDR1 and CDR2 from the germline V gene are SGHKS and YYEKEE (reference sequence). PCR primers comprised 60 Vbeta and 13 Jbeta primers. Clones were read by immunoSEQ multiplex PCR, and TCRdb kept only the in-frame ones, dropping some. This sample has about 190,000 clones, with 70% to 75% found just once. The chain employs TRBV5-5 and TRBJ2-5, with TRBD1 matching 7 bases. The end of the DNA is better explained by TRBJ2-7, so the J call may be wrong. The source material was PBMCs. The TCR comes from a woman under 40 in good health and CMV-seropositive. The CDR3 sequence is CASSTGVPYEQYF. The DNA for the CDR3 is TGTGCCAGCAGCACAGGGGTTCCCTACGAGCAGTACTTC.